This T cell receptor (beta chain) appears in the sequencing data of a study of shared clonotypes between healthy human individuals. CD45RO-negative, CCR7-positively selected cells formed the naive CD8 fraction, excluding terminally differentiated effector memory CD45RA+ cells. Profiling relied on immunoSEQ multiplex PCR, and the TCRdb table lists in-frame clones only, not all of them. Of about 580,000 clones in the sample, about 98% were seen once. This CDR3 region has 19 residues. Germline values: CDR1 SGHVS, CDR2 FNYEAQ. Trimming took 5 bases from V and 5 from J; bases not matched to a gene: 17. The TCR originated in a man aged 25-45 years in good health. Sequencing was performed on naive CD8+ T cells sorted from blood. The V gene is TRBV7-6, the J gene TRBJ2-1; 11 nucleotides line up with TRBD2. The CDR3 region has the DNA TGTGCCAGCAGCCCTCACCTCTATCCGGGGACTAGCGGACACAATGAGCAGTTCTTC. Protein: CASSPHLYPGTSGHNEQFF.